The present entry profiles one TCR beta chain with its context. What it binds is not known. The sample is drawn from a study of Tregs in tolerant kidney transplant recipients. CD4+CD25+CD127- Tregs, CD4+CD25- non-Tregs, CD4 and CD8 cells were sorted. Only in-frame clones appear in the TCRdb table, and some are missing; sequencing was by immunoSEQ multiplex PCR. The table shows about 240,000 clones, with about 80% occurring only once. Study-wide findings and caveats: Validation in larger populations is needed because few patients were studied. Tregs expanded with activated donor B cells seemed most donor-specific.

The CDR3 totals 16 residues. Germline values: CDR1 SNHLY, CDR2 FYNNEI. V lost 4 bases and J 2 bases, leaving 16 bases between the germline ends. Sequencing was performed on CD4+ T cells from blood. The chain couples TRBV2 to TRBJ2-3; D perhaps matches TRBD2 (6 bases). The sequence was obtained from a human donor in good health. In DNA, the CDR3 is TGTGCCAGCAGTGTACGGCGGGGCGTACTCACAGATACGCAGTATTTT. Protein product: CASSVRRGVLTDTQYF.